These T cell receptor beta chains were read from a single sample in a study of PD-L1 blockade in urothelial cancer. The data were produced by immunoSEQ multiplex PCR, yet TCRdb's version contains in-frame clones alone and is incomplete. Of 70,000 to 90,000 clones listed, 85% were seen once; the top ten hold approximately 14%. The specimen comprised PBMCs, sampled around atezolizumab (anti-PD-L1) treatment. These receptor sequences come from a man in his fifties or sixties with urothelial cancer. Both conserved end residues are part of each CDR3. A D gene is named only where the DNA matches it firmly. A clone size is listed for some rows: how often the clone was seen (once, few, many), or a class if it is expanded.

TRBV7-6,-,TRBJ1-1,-,TGTGCCAGCAGCCGACAGGCGAACACTGAAGCTTTCTTT,CASSRQANTEAFF
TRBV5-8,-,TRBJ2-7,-,TGTGCCAGCAGCTCCTGGACATCCTTCCACGAGCAGTACTTC,CASSSWTSFHEQYF
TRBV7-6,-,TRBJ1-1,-,TGTGCCAGCAGTCAGGGGTACTCCACTGAAGCTTTCTTT,CASSQGYSTEAFF
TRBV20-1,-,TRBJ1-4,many,TGCAGTGCTAGGCGGGGGGAAAAACTGTTTTTT,CSARRGEKLFF
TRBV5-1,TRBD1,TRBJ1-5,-,TGCGCCAGCAGCGGGGGACAGAATAGCAATCAGCCCCAGCATTTT,CASSGGQNSNQPQHF
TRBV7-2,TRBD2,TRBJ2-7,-,TGTGCCAGCAGCTTAGTCACTAGCGGGTCGTATGAGCAGTACTTC,CASSLVTSGSYEQYF
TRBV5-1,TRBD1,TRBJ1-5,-,TGCGCCAGCAGCTCCGGACAGGGAAATCAGCCCCAGCATTTT,CASSSGQGNQPQHF
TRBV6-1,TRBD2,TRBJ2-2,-,TGTGCCAGCAGTGGACGAAAAGAGGCGGGAGCTGGCACCGGGGAGCTGTTTTTT,CASSGRKEAGAGTGELFF
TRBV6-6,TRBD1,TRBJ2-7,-,TGTGCCAGCACCAGACCCGGGACAGACTTCTACGAGCAGTACTTC,CASTRPGTDFYEQYF
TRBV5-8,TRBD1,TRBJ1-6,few,TGTGCCAGCAGCCGACAGGGTTCTGGGAATTCACCCCTCCACTTT,CASSRQGSGNSPLHF
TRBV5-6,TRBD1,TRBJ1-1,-,TGTGCCAGCGGACAGGGTACTGAAGCTTTCTTT,CASGQGTEAFF
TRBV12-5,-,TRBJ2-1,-,TGTGCTAGTGGCCCCCAGTGGGGTAGCGGCTCCTACAATGAGCAGTTCTTC,CASGPQWGSGSYNEQFF
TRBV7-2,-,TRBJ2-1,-,TGTGCCAGCAGCTTGAGGGCGGGTTCCAATGAGCAGTTCTTC,CASSLRAGSNEQFF
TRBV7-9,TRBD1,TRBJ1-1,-,TGTGCCAGCAGCTTGACAGGGACCACTGAAGCTTTCTTT,CASSLTGTTEAFF
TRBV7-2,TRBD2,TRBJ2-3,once,TGTGCCAGCAGCCCGACTAGCGGCGGCACAGATACGCAGTATTTT,CASSPTSGGTDTQYF
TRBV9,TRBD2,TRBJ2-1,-,TGTGCCAGCAGCGGCGGGACTACGTTAAACAATGAGCAGTTCTTC,CASSGGTTLNNEQFF
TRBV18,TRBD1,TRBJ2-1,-,TGTGCCAGCTCACCCTTCTCCGGGACAGCATACAATGAGCAGTTCTTC,CASSPFSGTAYNEQFF
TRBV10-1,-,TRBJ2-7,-,TGCGCCAGCAGTGAGAGGTGGGCAGGGGCCTACGAGCAGTACTTC,CASSERWAGAYEQYF
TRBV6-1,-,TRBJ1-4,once,TGTGCCAGCAGCGCAGTTTCGACTAATGAAAAACTGTTTTTT,CASSAVSTNEKLFF
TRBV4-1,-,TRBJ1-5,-,TGCGCCAGCAGCCAAGTTGGTCAGGGCGTTCAGCCCCAGCATTTT,CASSQVGQGVQPQHF
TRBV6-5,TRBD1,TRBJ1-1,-,TGTGCCAGCACCCAAGGACAGGGGTACACTGAAGCTTTCTTT,CASTQGQGYTEAFF
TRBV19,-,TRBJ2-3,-,TGTGCCAGTAGCCATGACAGGCTCCGCACAGATACGCAGTATTTT,CASSHDRLRTDTQYF
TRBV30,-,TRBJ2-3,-,TGTGCCTGGAGTGTACTTTCCGATACGCAGTATTTT,CAWSVLSDTQYF
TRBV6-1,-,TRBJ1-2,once,TGTGCCAGCAGCCCCACTGGGCTTACTAACTATGGCTACACCTTC,CASSPTGLTNYGYTF
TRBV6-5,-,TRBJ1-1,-,TGTGCCAGCAGTCCCGCAGGGTGGAACACTGAAGCTTTCTTT,CASSPAGWNTEAFF
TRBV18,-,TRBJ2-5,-,TGTGCCAGCTCACCACAGGCTAGGCCAGAGACCCAGTACTTC,CASSPQARPETQYF